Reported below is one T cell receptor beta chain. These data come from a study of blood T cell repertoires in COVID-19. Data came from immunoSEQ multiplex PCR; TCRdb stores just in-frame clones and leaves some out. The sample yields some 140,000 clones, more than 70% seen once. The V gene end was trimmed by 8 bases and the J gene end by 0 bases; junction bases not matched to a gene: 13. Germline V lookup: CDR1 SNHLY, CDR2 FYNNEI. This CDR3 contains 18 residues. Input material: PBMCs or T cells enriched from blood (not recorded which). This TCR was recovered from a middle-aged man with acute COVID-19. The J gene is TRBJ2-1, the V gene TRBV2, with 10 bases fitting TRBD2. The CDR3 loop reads CASCSGGGSWSSYNEQFF. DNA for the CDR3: TGTGCCAGCTGCAGCGGGGGGGGATCATGGAGCTCCTACAATGAGCAGTTCTTC.